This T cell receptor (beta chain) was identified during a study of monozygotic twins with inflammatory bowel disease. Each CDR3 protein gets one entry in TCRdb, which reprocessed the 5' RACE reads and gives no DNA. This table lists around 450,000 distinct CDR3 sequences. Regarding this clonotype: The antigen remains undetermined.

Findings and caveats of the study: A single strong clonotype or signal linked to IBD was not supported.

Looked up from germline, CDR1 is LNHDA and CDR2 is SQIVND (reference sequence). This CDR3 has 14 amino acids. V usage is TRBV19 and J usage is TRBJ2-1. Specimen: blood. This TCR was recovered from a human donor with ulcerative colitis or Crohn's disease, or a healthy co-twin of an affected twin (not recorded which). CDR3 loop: CASTKWGRGDEQFF.